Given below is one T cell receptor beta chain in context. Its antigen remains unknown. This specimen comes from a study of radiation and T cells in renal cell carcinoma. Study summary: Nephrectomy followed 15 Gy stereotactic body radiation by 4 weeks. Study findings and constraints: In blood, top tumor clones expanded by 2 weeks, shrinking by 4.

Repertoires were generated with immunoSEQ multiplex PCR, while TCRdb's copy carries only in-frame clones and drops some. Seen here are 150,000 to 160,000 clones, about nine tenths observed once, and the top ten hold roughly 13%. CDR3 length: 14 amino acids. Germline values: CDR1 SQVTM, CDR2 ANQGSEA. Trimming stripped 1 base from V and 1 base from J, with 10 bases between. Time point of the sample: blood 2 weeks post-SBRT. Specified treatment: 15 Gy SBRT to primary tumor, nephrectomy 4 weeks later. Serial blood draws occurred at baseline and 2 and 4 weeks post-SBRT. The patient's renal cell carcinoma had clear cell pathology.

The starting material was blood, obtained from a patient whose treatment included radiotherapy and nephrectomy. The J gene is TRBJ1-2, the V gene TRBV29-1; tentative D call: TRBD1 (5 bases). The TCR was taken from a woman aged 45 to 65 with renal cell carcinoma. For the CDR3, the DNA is TGCAGCGTTGAAGGGGCAGGGAATAACTATGGCTACACCTTC. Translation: CSVEGAGNNYGYTF. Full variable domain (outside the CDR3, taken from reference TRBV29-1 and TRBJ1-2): SAVISQKPSRDICQRGTSLTIQCQVDSQVTMMFWYRQQPGQSLTLIATANQGSEATYESGFVIDKFPISRPNLTFSTLTVSNMSPEDSSIYLCSVEGAGNNYGYTFGSGTRLTVV.